The 6 T cell receptor beta chains given below trace back to one sample, sequenced in a study of blood T cell repertoires in COVID-19. Profiled with immunoSEQ multiplex PCR; TCRdb holds only in-frame clones, not every one. The sample lists tens of thousands of clones, approximately 91% occurring once. Sequenced sample: peripheral blood. The receptor source for this set is a woman aged 50 to 65 with active or convalescent COVID-19.

The V call is TRBV28, the J call TRBJ2-1, with 9 bases lining up with TRBD2. Germline lookup yields CDR1 MDHEN and CDR2 SYDVKM. This CDR3 region has 19 residues. The V and J ends lost 4 bases and 3 bases, in that order; junction bases with no gene match: 16. CDR3 sequence: CASSSFFETSGKFYNEQFF. In nucleotides, the CDR3 is TGTGCCAGCAGTTCTTTTTTTGAGACTAGCGGAAAGTTCTACAATGAGCAGTTCTTC.

With respect to this clone: One end of the junction varies from germline; a read error may be responsible. The genes are TRBV9 and TRBJ2-1; possibly TRBD2 for D (6 bases). Germline-derived CDR1 and CDR2 are SGDLS and YYNGEE. The CDR3 totals 15 residues. CDR3 in DNA: TGTGCCAGCAGCGCACAGGAGGGAAGTTACAATGGGCAGTTCTTC. It translates to CASSAQEGSYNGQFF.

The rearrangement uses TRBV30 and TRBJ1-2; 7 nucleotides align to TRBD1. J gave up 0 bases and V 3 bases, and 4 bases lay outside the gene matches. There are 14 residues in the CDR3. Germline loops: CDR1 GTSNPN, CDR2 SVGIG (reference sequence). The CDR3 region is CAWRAGQANYGYTF. CDR3 in DNA: TGTGCCTGGAGGGCAGGACAGGCTAACTATGGCTACACCTTC. Drawing the rest from reference TRBV30 and TRBJ1-2, the complete variable domain is SQTIHQWPATLVQPVGSPLSLECTVEGTSNPNLYWYRQAAGRGLQLLFYSVGIGQISSEVPQNLSASRPQDRQFILSSKKLLLSDSGFYLCAWRAGQANYGYTFGSGTRLTVV.

V and J are TRBV19 and TRBJ2-2; 15 bases align to TRBD2. V was clipped by 9 bases and J by 2 bases; unmatched bases: 13. The germline V gene encodes CDR1 LNHDA and CDR2 SQIVND (reference sequence). This CDR3 has 19 residues. CDR3 protein: CASKLNGLAGGLNTGELFF. The CDR3, as DNA: TGTGCCAGCAAATTGAACGGACTAGCGGGAGGGCTAAACACCGGGGAGCTGTTTTTT.

The chain links TRBV7-6 to TRBJ2-6; 7 nucleotides agree with TRBD1. The germline V gene has CDR1 SGHVS and CDR2 FNYEAQ. V lost 8 bases to trimming and J lost 6 bases; unmatched junction nucleotides: 4. CDR3 size: 13 residues. DNA for the CDR3: TGTGCCAGCGGGACAGCACTGGCCAACGTCCTGACTTTC. This codes for CASGTALANVLTF.

The rearrangement links TRBV4-1 to TRBJ2-1, with TRBD2 identical over 11 bases. CDR1 is MGHRA, CDR2 YSYEKL, per germline. J was trimmed by 4 bases and V by 5 bases; bases with no gene match: 4. This CDR3 has 15 amino acids. The CDR3 sequence is CASSALAGVYNEQFF. CDR3 bases: TGCGCCAGCAGCGCACTAGCGGGAGTATACAATGAGCAGTTCTTC.